Below, 15 T cell receptor beta chains from the same sample are listed, as sequenced in a study of blood T cell repertoires in COVID-19. Sequencing used immunoSEQ multiplex PCR; TCRdb keeps in-frame clones, though not all of them. The sample yields around 330,000 clones, about 91% seen once. The sample consisted of PBMCs or T cells enriched from blood (not recorded which). The receptor set was obtained from a woman aged 18-29 years who had recovered from COVID-19.

The genes are TRBV6-5 and TRBJ1-2; D unclear. Per the germline V gene, CDR1 is MNHEY and CDR2 is SVGAGI. V shed 6 bases and J shed 3 bases, with 11 bases lying between them. CDR3 size: 13 residues. The CDR3 loop reads CASRSSDHYGYTF. DNA for the CDR3: TGTGCCAGCAGATCATCAGATCACTATGGCTACACCTTC.

The chain links TRBV2 to TRBJ1-2; 12 nucleotides match TRBD1. V trimming: 6 bases; J trimming: 4 bases; junction bases outside the gene matches: 6. Germline V gene lookup returns CDR1 SNHLY and CDR2 FYNNEI. The CDR3 consists of 15 residues. CDR3 residues: CASSPGTGGVYGYTF. Here the CDR3 DNA reads TGTGCCAGCAGCCCCGGGACAGGGGGCGTCTATGGCTACACCTTC.

The gene calls are TRBV6-2 or TRBV6-3 and TRBJ2-1; 9 positions agree with TRBD2. The CDR3 contains 15 residues. The V segment lost 3 bases and the J segment 8 bases; nucleotides outside the gene matches: 8. CDR1 is MNHEY and CDR2 is SVGEGT in the germline V gene. CDR3 sequence: CASSYSSGGLDEQFF. In nucleotides, the CDR3 is TGTGCCAGCAGTTATAGTAGCGGGGGATTGGATGAGCAGTTCTTC.

Details on this clone: The junction differs from germline at one of its ends, possibly a read error. The V and J genes are TRBV20-1 and TRBJ1-2; weak D call: TRBD1 (6 bases). Germline-derived CDR1 and CDR2 are DFQATT and SNEGSKA (reference sequence). There are 11 residues in the CDR3. The CDR3 protein is CSAYTGYDYTF. As DNA, the CDR3 is TGCAGTGCATATACAGGGTATGACTACACCTTC.

The CDR3 nucleotides read TGTGCCAGCAGCTCTCTGGACAGGGGGGACACAGATACGCAGTATTTT. As protein: CASSSLDRGDTDTQYF. The chain combines TRBV11-2 with TRBJ2-3, with 10 bases aligning to TRBD1. The CDR3 runs to 16 residues. The V gene end was trimmed by 4 bases and the J gene end by 2 bases; junction bases not matched to a gene: 6. CDR1 is SGHAT, CDR2 FQNNGV, per germline.

This rearrangement joins TRBV4-2 to TRBJ1-3; the D is unclear. CDR1 and CDR2 (germline): LGHNA, YNFKEQ. V lost 1 base to trimming and J lost 0 bases, with 16 bases between them. The CDR3 extends over 18 amino acids. DNA of the CDR3: TGTGCCAGCAGCCAAGTACCGACCGGAGGGAGCTCTGGAAACACCATATATTTT. Its translation: CASSQVPTGGSSGNTIYF.

The V and J genes are TRBV5-1 and TRBJ2-5; TRBD1 matches at 9 bases. J gave up 1 base and V 0 bases, and 1 base lay outside the gene matches. This CDR3 is built from 15 residues. Looked up from germline, CDR1 is SGHRS and CDR2 is YFSETQ. CDR3 region: CASSLVGQGQETQYF. CDR3 DNA: TGCGCCAGCAGCTTGGTGGGACAGGGCCAAGAGACCCAGTACTTC.

The rearrangement uses TRBV19 and TRBJ2-6; 9 bases agree with TRBD2. This CDR3 has 18 residues. Germline V gives CDR1 LNHDA, CDR2 SQIVND (reference sequence). V lost 3 bases to trimming and J lost 0 bases; unmatched junction nucleotides: 6. CDR3 sequence (DNA): TGTGCCAGTAGTATCAGACATAGCGGGAGCTCTGGGGCCAACGTCCTGACTTTC. Its translation: CASSIRHSGSSGANVLTF.

This chain connects TRBV11-1 to TRBJ2-1; 10 nucleotides line up with TRBD2. Trimming took 5 bases from V and 4 from J; bases not matched to a gene: 8. Germline V CDR1 and CDR2: SGHAT, FQDESV (reference sequence). The length of the CDR3 is 16 residues. The CDR3 loop is CASSKNGLADYNEQFF. The CDR3 region has the DNA TGTGCCAGCAGCAAGAACGGACTAGCGGATTACAATGAGCAGTTCTTC.

The chain couples TRBV7-2 to TRBJ2-3; D may be TRBD2 (6 bases). Trimming shortened V by 2 bases and J by 1 base, and 10 bases separated the two germline ends. Germline-derived CDR1 and CDR2 are SGHTA and FQGNSA. CDR3 length equals 15 residues. The DNA for the CDR3 is TGTGCCAGCAGCTTATCTACGGGGGGCACAGATACGCAGTATTTT. Its translation is CASSLSTGGTDTQYF.

The genes are TRBV29-1 and TRBJ1-2; D is undetermined. CDR1 is SQVTM and CDR2 is ANQGSEA in the germline V gene. Trimming took 3 bases from V and 3 from J, leaving 11 bases between them. The CDR3 is made up of 13 amino acids. This CDR3 reads CSVDVGGHYGYTF. The CDR3 DNA reads as TGCAGCGTTGACGTGGGAGGGCACTATGGCTACACCTTC.

This chain joins TRBV2 and TRBJ1-1, with D possibly being TRBD1 (5 bases). The CDR3 has 13 residues. With 4 bases removed from V and 4 bases from J, the gap between germline ends came to 10 bases. Germline loops: CDR1 SNHLY, CDR2 FYNNEI. The CDR3 DNA reads as TGTGCCAGCAGTGTGGAGGGGACCACTGAAGCTTTCTTT. It translates to CASSVEGTTEAFF.

The chain couples TRBV7-9 to TRBJ2-5, with 11 nucleotides matching TRBD1. CDR1 and CDR2 (germline): SEHNR, FQNEAQ (reference sequence). The V gene end was trimmed by 5 bases and the J gene end by 4 bases; junction bases not matched to a gene: 12. The CDR3 totals 17 residues. CDR3 DNA: TGTGCCAGCAGCCATCACCCAACCGGGACAGGGGGAGAGACCCAGTACTTC. This gives the protein CASSHHPTGTGGETQYF.

The chain links TRBV19 to TRBJ1-1, with D perhaps matching TRBD1 (6 bases). Germline assignment: CDR1 LNHDA and CDR2 SQIVND (reference sequence). This CDR3 has 16 residues. V was cut by 3 bases and J by 3 bases, with 17 bases left in between. The CDR3: CASSINRRGADTEAFF. CDR3 sequence (DNA): TGTGCCAGTAGTATTAACAGACGGGGGGCGGACACTGAAGCTTTCTTT.

CDR3 loop: CASSLFGTGPQRAYGYTF. CDR3 in DNA: TGTGCCAGCAGTTTATTTGGGACAGGCCCCCAACGGGCCTATGGCTACACCTTC. The chain couples TRBV27 to TRBJ1-2, with 8 bases aligning to TRBD1. The CDR3 runs to 18 residues. With 1 base clipped from V and 4 bases from J, the junction kept 14 bases outside the gene matches. Germline values: CDR1 MNHEY, CDR2 SMNVEV (reference sequence).